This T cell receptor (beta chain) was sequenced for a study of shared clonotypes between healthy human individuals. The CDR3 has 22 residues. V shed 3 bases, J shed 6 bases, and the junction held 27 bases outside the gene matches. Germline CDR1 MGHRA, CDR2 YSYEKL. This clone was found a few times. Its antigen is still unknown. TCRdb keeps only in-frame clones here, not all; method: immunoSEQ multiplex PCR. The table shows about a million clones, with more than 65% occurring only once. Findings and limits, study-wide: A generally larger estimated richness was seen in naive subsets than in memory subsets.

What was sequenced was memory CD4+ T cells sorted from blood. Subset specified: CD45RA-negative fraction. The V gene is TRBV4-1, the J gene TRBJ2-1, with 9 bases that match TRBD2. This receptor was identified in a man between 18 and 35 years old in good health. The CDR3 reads CASSHVESWALSGSGSLNEQFF. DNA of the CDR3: TGCGCCAGCAGCCACGTAGAATCGTGGGCCCTCTCAGGTAGCGGGAGTCTCAATGAGCAGTTCTTC.